Listed below are T cell receptor beta chains from one sample, sequenced in a study of blood T cell repertoires in COVID-19. Sequenced by immunoSEQ multiplex PCR; TCRdb stores in-frame clones only, minus some. The sample holds 200,000 to 250,000 clones, approximately 85% seen once. Source material: peripheral blood. All receptors derive from a woman of 80 years or more with COVID-19, enrolled during active disease. Each CDR3 is given with its conserved first and last residue. D genes are given only for firm matches. Only part of the rows carry a size: once, few, many, or a class if the clone is expanded.

j_call d_call clone_size v_call cdr3_aa cdr3_nt
TRBJ2-5 - - TRBV5-6 CASSFRGAGETQYF TGTGCCAGCAGCTTCCGGGGGGCCGGAGAGACCCAGTACTTC
TRBJ2-3 - few TRBV19 CATLEVDTQYF TGTGCCACCCTGGAGGTAGATACGCAGTATTTT
TRBJ1-2 TRBD1 - TRBV6-5 CASASLGQGDGYTF TGTGCCAGCGCCTCGCTAGGACAGGGGGACGGCTACACCTTC
TRBJ1-1 TRBD1 - TRBV7-8 CASSLVRQGGTEAFF TGTGCCAGCAGCTTAGTGAGACAGGGAGGTACTGAAGCTTTCTTT
TRBJ2-1 TRBD2 once TRBV11-3 CASSLSSGASSYNEQFF TGTGCCAGCAGCTTGAGTAGCGGGGCTAGCTCCTACAATGAGCAGTTCTTC
TRBJ2-1 TRBD2 - TRBV28 CASRGGLAANEQFF TGTGCCAGCAGGGGGGGACTAGCGGCAAATGAGCAGTTCTTC
TRBJ1-2 - - TRBV18 CASSPGGGSNAIYYGYTF TGTGCCAGCTCACCAGGGGGCGGGAGCAACGCAATATACTATGGCTACACCTTC
TRBJ2-2 - - TRBV7-3 CASSPLVTGELFF TGTGCCAGCAGCCCTCTTGTCACCGGGGAGCTGTTTTTT
TRBJ2-1 TRBD2 - TRBV5-1 CASRYSPGLADVYNEQFF TGCGCCAGCAGATACTCGCCGGGGCTAGCGGATGTCTACAATGAGCAGTTCTTC
TRBJ2-7 TRBD1 few TRBV5-1 CASSLTGTGGYEQYF TGCGCCAGCAGCTTGACCGGGACAGGGGGCTACGAGCAGTACTTC